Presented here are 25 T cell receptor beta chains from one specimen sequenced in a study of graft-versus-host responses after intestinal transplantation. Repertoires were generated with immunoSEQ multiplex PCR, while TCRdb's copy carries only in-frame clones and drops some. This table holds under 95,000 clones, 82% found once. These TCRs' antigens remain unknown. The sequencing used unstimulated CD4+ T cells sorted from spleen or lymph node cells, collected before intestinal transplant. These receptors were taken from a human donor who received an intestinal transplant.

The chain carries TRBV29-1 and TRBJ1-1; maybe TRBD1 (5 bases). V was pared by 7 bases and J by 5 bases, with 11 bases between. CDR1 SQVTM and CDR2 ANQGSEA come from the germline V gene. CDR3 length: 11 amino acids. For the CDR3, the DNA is TGCAGCGCAGATCGGGGGACTGAAGCTTTCTTT. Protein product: CSADRGTEAFF.

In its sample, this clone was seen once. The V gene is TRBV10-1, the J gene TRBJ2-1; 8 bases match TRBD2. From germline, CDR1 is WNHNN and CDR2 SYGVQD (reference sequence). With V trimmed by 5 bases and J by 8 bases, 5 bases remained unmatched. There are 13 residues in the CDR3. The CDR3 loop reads CASSKYGRDEQFF. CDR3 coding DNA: TGCGCCAGCAGTAAATACGGGAGGGATGAGCAGTTCTTC.

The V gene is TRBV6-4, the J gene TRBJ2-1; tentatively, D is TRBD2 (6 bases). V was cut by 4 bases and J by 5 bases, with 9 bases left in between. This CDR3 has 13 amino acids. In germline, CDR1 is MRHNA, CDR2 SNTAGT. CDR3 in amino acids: CASSVTGDNEQFF. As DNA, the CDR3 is TGTGCCAGCAGTGTTACGGGGGACAATGAGCAGTTCTTC.

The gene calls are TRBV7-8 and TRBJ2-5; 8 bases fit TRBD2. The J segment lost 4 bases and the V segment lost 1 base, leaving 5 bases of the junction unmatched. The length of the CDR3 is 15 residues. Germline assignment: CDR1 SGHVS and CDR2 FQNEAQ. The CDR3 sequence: CASSLDVAGSETQYF. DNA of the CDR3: TGTGCCAGCAGCTTAGATGTAGCGGGATCAGAGACCCAGTACTTC. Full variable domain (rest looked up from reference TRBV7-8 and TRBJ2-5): GAGVSQSPRYKVAKRGQDVALRCDPISGHVSLFWYQQALGQGPEFLTYFQNEAQLDKSGLPSDRFFAERPEGSVSTLKIQRTQQEDSAVYLCASSLDVAGSETQYFGPGTRLLVL.

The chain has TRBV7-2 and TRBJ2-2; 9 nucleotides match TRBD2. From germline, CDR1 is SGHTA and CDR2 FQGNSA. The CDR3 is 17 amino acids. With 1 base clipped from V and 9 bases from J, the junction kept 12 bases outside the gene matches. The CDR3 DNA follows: TGTGCCAGCAGCTTAGAAGGCGGGGGGGCCCCCCCCCGGGAGCTGTTTTTT. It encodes CASSLEGGGAPPRELFF.

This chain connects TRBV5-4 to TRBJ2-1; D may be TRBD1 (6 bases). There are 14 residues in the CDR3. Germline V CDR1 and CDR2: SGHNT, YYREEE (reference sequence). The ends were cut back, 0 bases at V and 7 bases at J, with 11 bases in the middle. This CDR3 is CASSLAGTSNEQFF. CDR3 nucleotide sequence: TGTGCCAGCAGCTTGGCGGGGACATCGAATGAGCAGTTCTTC.

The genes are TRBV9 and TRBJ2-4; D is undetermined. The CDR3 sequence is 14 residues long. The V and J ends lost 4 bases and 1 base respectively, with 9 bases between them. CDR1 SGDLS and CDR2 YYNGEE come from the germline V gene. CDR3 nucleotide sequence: TGTGCCAGCAGCCCCAGTTACGCCAAAAACATTCAGTACTTC. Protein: CASSPSYAKNIQYF.

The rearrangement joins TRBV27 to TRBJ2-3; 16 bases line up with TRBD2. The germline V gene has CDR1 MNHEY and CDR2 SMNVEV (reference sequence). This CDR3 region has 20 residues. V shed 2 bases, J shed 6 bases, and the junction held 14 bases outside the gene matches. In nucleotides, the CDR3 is TGTGCCAGCAGTTTAGGACAGTCTACGGGACTAGCGGGAGGGCGGGATACGCAGTATTTT. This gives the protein CASSLGQSTGLAGGRDTQYF.

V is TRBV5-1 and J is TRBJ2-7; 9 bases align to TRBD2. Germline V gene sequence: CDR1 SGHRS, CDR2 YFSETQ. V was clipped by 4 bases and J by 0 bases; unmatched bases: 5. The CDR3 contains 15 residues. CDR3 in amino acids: CASSTSGGNSYEQYF. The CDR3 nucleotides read TGCGCCAGCAGCACAAGCGGGGGGAACTCCTACGAGCAGTACTTC. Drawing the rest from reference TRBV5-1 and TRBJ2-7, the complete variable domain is KAGVTQTPRYLIKTRGQQVTLSCSPISGHRSVSWYQQTPGQGLQFLFEYFSETQRNKGNFPGRFSGRQFSNSRSEMNVSTLELGDSALYLCASSTSGGNSYEQYFGPGTRLTVT.

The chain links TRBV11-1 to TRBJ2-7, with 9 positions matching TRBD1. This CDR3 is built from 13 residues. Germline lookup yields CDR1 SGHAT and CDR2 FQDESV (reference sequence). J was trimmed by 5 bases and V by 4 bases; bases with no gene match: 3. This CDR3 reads CASSWGQGDEQYF. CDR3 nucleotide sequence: TGTGCCAGCAGCTGGGGACAGGGTGACGAGCAGTACTTC.

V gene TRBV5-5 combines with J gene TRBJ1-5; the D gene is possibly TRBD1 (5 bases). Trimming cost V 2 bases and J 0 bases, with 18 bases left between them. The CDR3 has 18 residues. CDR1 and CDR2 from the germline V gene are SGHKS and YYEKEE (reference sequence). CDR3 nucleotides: TGTGCCAGCAGCTTTCGCCCAGGGATCCTATATAGCAATCAGCCCCAGCATTTT. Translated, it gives CASSFRPGILYSNQPQHF.

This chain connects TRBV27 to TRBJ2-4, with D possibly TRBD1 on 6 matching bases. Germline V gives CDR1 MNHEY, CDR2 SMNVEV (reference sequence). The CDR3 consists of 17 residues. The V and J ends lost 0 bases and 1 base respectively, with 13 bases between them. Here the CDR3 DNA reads TGTGCCAGCAGTTTATCGGGACAAATCGGGGCCAAAAACATTCAGTACTTC. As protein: CASSLSGQIGAKNIQYF.

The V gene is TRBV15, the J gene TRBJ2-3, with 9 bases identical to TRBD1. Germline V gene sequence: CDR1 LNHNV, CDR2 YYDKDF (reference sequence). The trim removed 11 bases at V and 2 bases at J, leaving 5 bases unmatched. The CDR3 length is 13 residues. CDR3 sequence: CAPGQGPTDTQYF. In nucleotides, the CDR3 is TGTGCCCCGGGACAGGGACCCACAGATACGCAGTATTTT.

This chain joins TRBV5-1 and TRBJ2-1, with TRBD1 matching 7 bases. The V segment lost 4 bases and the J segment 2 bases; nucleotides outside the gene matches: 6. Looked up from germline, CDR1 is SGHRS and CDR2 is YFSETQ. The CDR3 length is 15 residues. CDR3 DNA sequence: TGCGCCAGCAGCCCTGGTGGGACAGCCTACAATGAGCAGTTCTTC. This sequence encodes CASSPGGTAYNEQFF.

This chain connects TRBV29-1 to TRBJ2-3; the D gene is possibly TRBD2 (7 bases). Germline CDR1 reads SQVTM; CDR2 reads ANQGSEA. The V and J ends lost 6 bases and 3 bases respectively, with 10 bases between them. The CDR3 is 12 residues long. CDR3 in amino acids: CSVGGQTDTQYF. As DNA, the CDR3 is TGCAGCGTCGGGGGGCAAACAGATACGCAGTATTTT.

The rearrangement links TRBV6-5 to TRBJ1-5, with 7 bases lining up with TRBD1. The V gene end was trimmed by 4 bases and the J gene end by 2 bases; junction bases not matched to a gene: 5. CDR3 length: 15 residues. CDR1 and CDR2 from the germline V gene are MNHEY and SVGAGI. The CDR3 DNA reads TGTGCCAGCAGTTCACAGGGGATCGGCAATCAGCCCCAGCATTTT. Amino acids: CASSSQGIGNQPQHF.

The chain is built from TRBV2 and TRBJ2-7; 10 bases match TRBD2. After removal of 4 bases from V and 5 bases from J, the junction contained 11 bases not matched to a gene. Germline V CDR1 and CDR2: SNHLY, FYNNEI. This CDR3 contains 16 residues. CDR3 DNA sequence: TGTGCCAGCAGTGCCCGAGCGGGAGGGGGGAGGAACGAGCAGTACTTC. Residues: CASSARAGGGRNEQYF.

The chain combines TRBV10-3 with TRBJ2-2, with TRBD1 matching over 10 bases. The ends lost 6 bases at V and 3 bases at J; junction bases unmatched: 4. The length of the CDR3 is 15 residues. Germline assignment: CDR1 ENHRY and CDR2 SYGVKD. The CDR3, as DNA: TGTGCCATCAGCCCCGGGACAGGGGACACCGGGGAGCTGTTTTTT. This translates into CAISPGTGDTGELFF.

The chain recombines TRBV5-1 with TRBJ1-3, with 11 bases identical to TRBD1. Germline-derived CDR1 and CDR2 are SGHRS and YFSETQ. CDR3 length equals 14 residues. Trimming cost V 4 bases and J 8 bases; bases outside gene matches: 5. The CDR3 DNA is TGCGCCAGCAGCCTAGGACAGGGGGCTTACACCATATATTTT. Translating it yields CASSLGQGAYTIYF.

CDR3 DNA: TGTGCCATCGGACACAGGGATTCCGGCACAGATACGCAGTATTTT. This codes for CAIGHRDSGTDTQYF. The chain recombines TRBV10-3 with TRBJ2-3; a possible D gene is TRBD1 (6 bases). CDR1 is ENHRY and CDR2 is SYGVKD in the germline V gene. This CDR3 spans 15 amino acids. Trimming took off 8 bases at V and 1 base at J, with 16 bases between the two ends.

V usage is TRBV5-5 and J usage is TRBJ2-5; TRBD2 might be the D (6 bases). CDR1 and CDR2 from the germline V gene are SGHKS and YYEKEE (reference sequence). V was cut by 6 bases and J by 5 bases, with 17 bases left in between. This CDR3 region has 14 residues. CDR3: CASNLPGVRETQYF. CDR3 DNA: TGTGCCAGCAACCTCCCGGGGGTCCGGGAGACCCAGTACTTC. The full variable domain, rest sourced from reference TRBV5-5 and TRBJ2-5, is DAGVTQSPTHLIKTRGQQVTLRCSPISGHKSVSWYQQVLGQGPQFIFQYYEKEERGRGNFPDRFSARQFPNYSSELNVNALLLGDSALYLCASNLPGVRETQYFGPGTRLLVL.

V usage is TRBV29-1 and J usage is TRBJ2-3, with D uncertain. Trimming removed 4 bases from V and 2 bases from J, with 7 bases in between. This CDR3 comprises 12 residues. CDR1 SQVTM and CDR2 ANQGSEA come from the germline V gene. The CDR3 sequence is CSVAGITDTQYF. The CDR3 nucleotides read TGCAGCGTTGCTGGCATCACAGATACGCAGTATTTT.

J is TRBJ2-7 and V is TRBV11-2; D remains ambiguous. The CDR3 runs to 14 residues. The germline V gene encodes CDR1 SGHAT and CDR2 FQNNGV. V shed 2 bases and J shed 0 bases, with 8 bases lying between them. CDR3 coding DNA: TGTGCCAGCAGCTTATTCCCGAGCTCCTACGAGCAGTACTTC. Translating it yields CASSLFPSSYEQYF.

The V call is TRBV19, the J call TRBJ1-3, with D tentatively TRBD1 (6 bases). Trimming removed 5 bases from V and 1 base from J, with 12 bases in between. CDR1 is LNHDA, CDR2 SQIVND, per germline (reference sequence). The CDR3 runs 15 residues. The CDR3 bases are TGTGCCAGTAGTGTGGACAGCCGATCTGGAAACACCATATATTTT. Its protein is CASSVDSRSGNTIYF.

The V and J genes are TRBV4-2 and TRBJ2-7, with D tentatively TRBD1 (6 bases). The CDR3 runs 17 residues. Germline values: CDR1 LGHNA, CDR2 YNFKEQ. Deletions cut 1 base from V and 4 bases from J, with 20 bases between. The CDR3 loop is CASSQVSGAGDKYEQYF. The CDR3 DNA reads TGTGCCAGCAGCCAAGTGTCCGGGGCAGGGGATAAGTACGAGCAGTACTTC.